This TCR beta chain came from a study of neoadjuvant anti-PD-1 for oral cavity cancer. As for the study in general: Around day 43, patients without progression received a fourth nivolumab dose before surgery. Study results and caveats: PBMC Gini-index clonality exceeded responders' in non-responders post-nivolumab.

Concerning this clone: Its target is unknown.

TCRdb's table, derived via immunoSEQ multiplex PCR, lists solely in-frame clones and lacks some. The data contain approximately 15,000 clones, under 65% of them seen just once; the ten biggest clones take up 2% to 2.5%. Germline V gene sequence: CDR1 MNHEY, CDR2 SMNVEV (reference sequence). This CDR3 comprises 11 residues. Trimming pared 4 bases from V and 6 bases from J, leaving 6 bases between. PBMCs were not maintained or expanded in culture before analysis. The sequence was collected from a person aged 40 to 85 with oral cavity squamous cell carcinoma. The V call is TRBV27, the J call TRBJ1-1; no definite D call. The sequences come from PBMCs, collected before nivolumab (anti-PD-1) treatment. CDR3 sequence: CASSSDSEAFF. The CDR3 DNA sequence: TGTGCCAGCAGTTCGGATTCTGAAGCTTTCTTT.